The T cell receptor (beta chain) described here comes from a study of cytomegalovirus exposure and HLA in healthy donors. The study, taken as a whole, reports: Most TCR sequences were uncommon, yet certain public TCRs appeared in many donors. Under in vitro conditions, a few CMV-associated chains were confirmed as specific for CMV antigens.

Donors were ostensibly healthy at sampling, although undocumented immune exposures were probable. PCR was performed using 60 Vbeta and 13 Jbeta primers. Profiling relied on immunoSEQ multiplex PCR, and the TCRdb table lists in-frame clones only, not all of them. Here the sample spans about 240,000 clones, 70% to 90% being singletons. Comment on this clone: What it binds is unknown.

The CDR3 covers 15 residues. Germline values: CDR1 LNHNV, CDR2 YYDKDF (reference sequence). V lost 0 bases and J lost 4, with 10 bases in between. This receptor was obtained from a girl aged 2 to 9 in good health and CMV-seronegative. The rearrangement links TRBV15 to TRBJ1-5; D is possibly TRBD1 (5 bases). The source material was PBMCs. CDR3 protein: CATSRERGWNQPQHF. In nucleotides, the CDR3 is TGTGCCACCAGCAGAGAGCGGGGGTGGAATCAGCCCCAGCATTTT.